The rows below give T cell receptor beta chains drawn from one sample of a study of Ad26.COV2.S vaccination and SARS-CoV-2 variants. Method: immunoSEQ multiplex PCR; TCRdb's copy keeps in-frame clones and lacks some. Among roughly 420,000 clones listed, approximately 90% were seen once. Sequencing was performed on peripheral blood, taken in a trial of Ad26.COV2.S vaccine versus placebo. These receptors came from a person aged 18 to 65 who received the Ad26.COV2.S COVID-19 vaccine or a placebo. CDR3s include the opening cysteine and the closing phenylalanine or tryptophan. The order of the fields is CDR3 DNA, CDR3 protein, V gene, CDR3 length, D gene, J gene, clone size. A D gene is named only where the DNA matches it firmly. Clone sizes are given selectively: once, few, many, or a class where the clone is expanded.

cdr3_nt: TGTGCCAGCAGCTTAATCCGGGACCCCTACAATGAGCAGTTCTTC; cdr3_aa: CASSLIRDPYNEQFF; v_call: TRBV7-8; cdr3_length: 15; d_call: -; j_call: TRBJ2-1; clone_size: -
cdr3_nt: TGTGCCAGCGCACCCCATGACCTCCTCGGGGAGGGCTACACCTTC; cdr3_aa: CASAPHDLLGEGYTF; v_call: TRBV6-5; cdr3_length: 15; d_call: -; j_call: TRBJ1-2; clone_size: -
cdr3_nt: TGTGCCAGTAGCGATACCGGGGTCTATGGCTACACCTTC; cdr3_aa: CASSDTGVYGYTF; v_call: TRBV19; cdr3_length: 13; d_call: -; j_call: TRBJ1-2; clone_size: -
cdr3_nt: TGTGCTAGTGCCCTAACAGAGAACACTGAAGCTTTCTTT; cdr3_aa: CASALTENTEAFF; v_call: TRBV12-5; cdr3_length: 13; d_call: -; j_call: TRBJ1-1; clone_size: -
cdr3_nt: TGTGCCAGCAGTGACAGATACTACGAGCAGTACTTC; cdr3_aa: CASSDRYYEQYF; v_call: TRBV28; cdr3_length: 12; d_call: -; j_call: TRBJ2-7; clone_size: -
cdr3_nt: TGTGCCAGCACCCAAGACCACGGGTTTGGAGAAAAACTGTTTTTT; cdr3_aa: CASTQDHGFGEKLFF; v_call: TRBV3-1/TRBV3-2; cdr3_length: 15; d_call: -; j_call: TRBJ1-4; clone_size: -
cdr3_nt: TGTGCCAGCAGCCAAGCGGACGAGGGACTAGCGGGGGGAGCGCACAATGAGCAGTTCTTC; cdr3_aa: CASSQADEGLAGGAHNEQFF; v_call: TRBV4-2; cdr3_length: 20; d_call: TRBD2; j_call: TRBJ2-1; clone_size: -
cdr3_nt: TGTGCCAGCAGCCGGCTAGCCCTCAACCAAGAGACCCAGTACTTC; cdr3_aa: CASSRLALNQETQYF; v_call: TRBV3-1/TRBV3-2; cdr3_length: 15; d_call: -; j_call: TRBJ2-5; clone_size: -
cdr3_nt: TGCGCCAGCAGCCCCAACAGGGGAAGAGCCTACGAGCAGTACTTC; cdr3_aa: CASSPNRGRAYEQYF; v_call: TRBV5-1; cdr3_length: 15; d_call: TRBD1; j_call: TRBJ2-7; clone_size: -
cdr3_nt: TGCGCCAGCAGCCAGGACAGGTCCGTAACCTACGAGCAGTACTTC; cdr3_aa: CASSQDRSVTYEQYF; v_call: TRBV4-1; cdr3_length: 15; d_call: TRBD1; j_call: TRBJ2-7; clone_size: -
cdr3_nt: TGTGCCAGCAGTGACGGGACAGGGGGCCTGTATACGCAGTATTTT; cdr3_aa: CASSDGTGGLYTQYF; v_call: TRBV11-3; cdr3_length: 15; d_call: TRBD1; j_call: TRBJ2-3; clone_size: -
cdr3_nt: TGTGCCAGCAGCCGCGTGGGGACAGGTGCCTCCCCTGTAGGGACCCAGTACTTC; cdr3_aa: CASSRVGTGASPVGTQYF; v_call: TRBV7-2; cdr3_length: 18; d_call: TRBD1; j_call: TRBJ2-5; clone_size: -
cdr3_nt: TGTGCCAGCAGTTTTTCGTTCGGTGGGCAGCCCCAGCATTTT; cdr3_aa: CASSFSFGGQPQHF; v_call: TRBV28; cdr3_length: 14; d_call: -; j_call: TRBJ1-5; clone_size: -
cdr3_nt: TGTGCCAGCAGCAAACGGGACAGGGGCTATGGCTACACCTTC; cdr3_aa: CASSKRDRGYGYTF; v_call: TRBV21-1; cdr3_length: 14; d_call: -; j_call: TRBJ1-2; clone_size: -
cdr3_nt: TGTGCCATCAGAAGACACCCGGTTTCACCCCTCCACTTT; cdr3_aa: CAIRRHPVSPLHF; v_call: TRBV10-3; cdr3_length: 13; d_call: -; j_call: TRBJ1-6; clone_size: -
cdr3_nt: TGTGCCAGCAGTCGGGGCCTCTTCACTGAAGCTTTCTTT; cdr3_aa: CASSRGLFTEAFF; v_call: TRBV12-3/TRBV12-4; cdr3_length: 13; d_call: -; j_call: TRBJ1-1; clone_size: -
cdr3_nt: TGTGCCAGCAGTTTAAGAAGGGGGCCGGGCACTGAAGCTTTCTTT; cdr3_aa: CASSLRRGPGTEAFF; v_call: TRBV27; cdr3_length: 15; d_call: TRBD1; j_call: TRBJ1-1; clone_size: -
cdr3_nt: TGTGCCAGCAGCCCCAGAGAGGGCGGGCCCTACGAGCAGTACTTC; cdr3_aa: CASSPREGGPYEQYF; v_call: TRBV5-4; cdr3_length: 15; d_call: -; j_call: TRBJ2-7; clone_size: -
cdr3_nt: TGTGCCAGCAGCTCAGGGACAGGGGACTATGGCTACACCTTC; cdr3_aa: CASSSGTGDYGYTF; v_call: TRBV7-2; cdr3_length: 14; d_call: TRBD1; j_call: TRBJ1-2; clone_size: once
cdr3_nt: TGTGCCAGCAGCCACTCGTCACCCACCTACGAGCAGTACTTC; cdr3_aa: CASSHSSPTYEQYF; v_call: TRBV7-2; cdr3_length: 14; d_call: -; j_call: TRBJ2-7; clone_size: -
cdr3_nt: TGTGCCAGCAGCTCTCCTCGAGGTCGCTCCTACAATGAGCAGTTCTTC; cdr3_aa: CASSSPRGRSYNEQFF; v_call: TRBV11-2; cdr3_length: 16; d_call: -; j_call: TRBJ2-1; clone_size: -
cdr3_nt: TGTGCCAGCAGCTTGGATCTGGACAGTGGAAACACCATATATTTT; cdr3_aa: CASSLDLDSGNTIYF; v_call: TRBV5-4; cdr3_length: 15; d_call: -; j_call: TRBJ1-3; clone_size: few
cdr3_nt: TGTGCCAGCAGTTTAGGACAGACCAGTAATGAAAAACTGTTTTTT; cdr3_aa: CASSLGQTSNEKLFF; v_call: TRBV28; cdr3_length: 15; d_call: -; j_call: TRBJ1-4; clone_size: -
cdr3_nt: TGTGCCAGCAGCGCCCAGGAGGGGCTCTACGAGCAGTACTTC; cdr3_aa: CASSAQEGLYEQYF; v_call: TRBV5-4; cdr3_length: 14; d_call: -; j_call: TRBJ2-7; clone_size: once
cdr3_nt: TGTGCCAGCAGTTCATCTTCCACAGGGGGCGCAGGACAGCCCCAGCATTTT; cdr3_aa: CASSSSSTGGAGQPQHF; v_call: TRBV27; cdr3_length: 17; d_call: TRBD1; j_call: TRBJ1-5; clone_size: -
cdr3_nt: TGTGCCAGCAGCCCCGACACCGGGGAGCTGTTTTTT; cdr3_aa: CASSPDTGELFF; v_call: TRBV7-9; cdr3_length: 12; d_call: -; j_call: TRBJ2-2; clone_size: -
cdr3_nt: TGTGCCAGCAGGGATGGGACAGGGATCAATCAGCCCCAGCATTTT; cdr3_aa: CASRDGTGINQPQHF; v_call: TRBV7-2; cdr3_length: 15; d_call: TRBD1; j_call: TRBJ1-5; clone_size: -
cdr3_nt: TGTGCCAGCAGCTTGGCGGGACTAGCGGGGGTGGGTAATGAGCAGTTCTTC; cdr3_aa: CASSLAGLAGVGNEQFF; v_call: TRBV11-2; cdr3_length: 17; d_call: TRBD2; j_call: TRBJ2-1; clone_size: -
cdr3_nt: TGTGCCAGCAGCGCGGCGGGGGACACCGGGGAGCTGTTTTTT; cdr3_aa: CASSAAGDTGELFF; v_call: TRBV7-9; cdr3_length: 14; d_call: TRBD2; j_call: TRBJ2-2; clone_size: -
cdr3_nt: TGCAGCGTTGAAGCCCCAGGACTCTCTGGAAACACCATATATTTT; cdr3_aa: CSVEAPGLSGNTIYF; v_call: TRBV29-1; cdr3_length: 15; d_call: -; j_call: TRBJ1-3; clone_size: -
cdr3_nt: TGTGCCAGCAGCCAGACAGGGGTGGCAGATACGCAGTATTTT; cdr3_aa: CASSQTGVADTQYF; v_call: TRBV3-1/TRBV3-2; cdr3_length: 14; d_call: TRBD1; j_call: TRBJ2-3; clone_size: -
cdr3_nt: TGTGCCAGCAGTAGGACCGCCATCAATCAGCCCCAGCATTTT; cdr3_aa: CASSRTAINQPQHF; v_call: TRBV6-2/TRBV6-3; cdr3_length: 14; d_call: -; j_call: TRBJ1-5; clone_size: -
cdr3_nt: TGTGCCAGCAGATGGACAGGTGCCAATGAAAAACTGTTTTTT; cdr3_aa: CASRWTGANEKLFF; v_call: TRBV6-5; cdr3_length: 14; d_call: TRBD1; j_call: TRBJ1-4; clone_size: -
cdr3_nt: TGTGCCAGCAGCCACAGGACCGCTCGGAACATTCAGTACTTC; cdr3_aa: CASSHRTARNIQYF; v_call: TRBV3-1/TRBV3-2; cdr3_length: 14; d_call: -; j_call: TRBJ2-4; clone_size: few
cdr3_nt: TGTGCCAGCAGTTCCACTGCTTCTGGGGCCAACGTCCTGACTTTC; cdr3_aa: CASSSTASGANVLTF; v_call: TRBV28; cdr3_length: 15; d_call: -; j_call: TRBJ2-6; clone_size: once
cdr3_nt: TGTGCCAGCAGTTTGTCAGGGGCCGGGGAGCTGTTTTTT; cdr3_aa: CASSLSGAGELFF; v_call: TRBV12-3/TRBV12-4; cdr3_length: 13; d_call: -; j_call: TRBJ2-2; clone_size: -
cdr3_nt: TGCGCCAGCAGCTTCCAGGGGGCCCGGGCTGGGGCCAACGTCCTGACTTTC; cdr3_aa: CASSFQGARAGANVLTF; v_call: TRBV5-1; cdr3_length: 17; d_call: TRBD1; j_call: TRBJ2-6; clone_size: -
cdr3_nt: TGTGCCAGCAGCCACCGGGAGGATTCACCCCTCCACTTT; cdr3_aa: CASSHREDSPLHF; v_call: TRBV3-1/TRBV3-2; cdr3_length: 13; d_call: -; j_call: TRBJ1-6; clone_size: -
cdr3_nt: TGTGCCAGCAGCACCTCGGGGTACGAGCAGTACTTC; cdr3_aa: CASSTSGYEQYF; v_call: TRBV28; cdr3_length: 12; d_call: -; j_call: TRBJ2-7; clone_size: -
cdr3_nt: TGCGCCAGCACAAAGCAGAGGGATGGCTACACCTTC; cdr3_aa: CASTKQRDGYTF; v_call: TRBV10-2; cdr3_length: 12; d_call: -; j_call: TRBJ1-2; clone_size: -
cdr3_nt: TGTGCCAGCAGCCCAGGGACAGGGGAACGAGAGACCCAGTACTTC; cdr3_aa: CASSPGTGERETQYF; v_call: TRBV7-7; cdr3_length: 15; d_call: TRBD1; j_call: TRBJ2-5; clone_size: -
cdr3_nt: TGTGCCAGCAGCCCGGCGGGGGGGTCCAGGAATGAGCAGTTCTTC; cdr3_aa: CASSPAGGSRNEQFF; v_call: TRBV4-2; cdr3_length: 15; d_call: TRBD2; j_call: TRBJ2-1; clone_size: once
cdr3_nt: TGTGCCAGCAGTTTTTCCGGGGCCAACGTCCTGACTTTC; cdr3_aa: CASSFSGANVLTF; v_call: TRBV27; cdr3_length: 13; d_call: -; j_call: TRBJ2-6; clone_size: few